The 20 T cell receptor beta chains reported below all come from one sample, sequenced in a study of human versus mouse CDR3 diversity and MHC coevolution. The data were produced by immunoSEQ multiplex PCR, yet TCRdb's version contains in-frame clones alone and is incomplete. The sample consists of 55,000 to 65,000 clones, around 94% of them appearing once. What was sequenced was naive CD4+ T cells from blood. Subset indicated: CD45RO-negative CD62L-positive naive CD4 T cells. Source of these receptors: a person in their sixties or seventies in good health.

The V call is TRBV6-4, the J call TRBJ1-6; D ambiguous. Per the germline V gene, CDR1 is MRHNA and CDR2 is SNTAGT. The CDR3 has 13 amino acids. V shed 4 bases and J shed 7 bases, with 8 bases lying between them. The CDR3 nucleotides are TGTGCCAGCAGTGCCGAGGAGAATTCACCCCTCCACTTT. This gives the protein CASSAEENSPLHF.

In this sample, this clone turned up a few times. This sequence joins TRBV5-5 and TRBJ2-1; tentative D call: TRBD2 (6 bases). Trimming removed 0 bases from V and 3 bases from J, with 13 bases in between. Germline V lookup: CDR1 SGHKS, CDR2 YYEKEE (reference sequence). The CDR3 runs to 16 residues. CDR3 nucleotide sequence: TGTGCCAGCAGCTTGGTTCTAGCGATAAACTACAATGAGCAGTTCTTC. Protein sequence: CASSLVLAINYNEQFF.

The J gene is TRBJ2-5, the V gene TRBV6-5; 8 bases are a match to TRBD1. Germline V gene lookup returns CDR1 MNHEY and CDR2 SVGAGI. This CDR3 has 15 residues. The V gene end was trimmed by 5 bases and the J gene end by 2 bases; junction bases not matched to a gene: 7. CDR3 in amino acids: CASSTRDRLQETQYF. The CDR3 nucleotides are TGTGCCAGCAGTACCCGGGACAGGCTACAAGAGACCCAGTACTTC.

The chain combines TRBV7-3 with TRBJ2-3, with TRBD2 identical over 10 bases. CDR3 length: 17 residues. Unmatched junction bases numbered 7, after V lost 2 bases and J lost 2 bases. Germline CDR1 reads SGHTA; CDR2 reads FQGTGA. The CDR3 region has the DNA TGTGCCAGCAGCTTAGGCATAGCGGGAGGCGTCACAGATACGCAGTATTTT. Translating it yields CASSLGIAGGVTDTQYF.

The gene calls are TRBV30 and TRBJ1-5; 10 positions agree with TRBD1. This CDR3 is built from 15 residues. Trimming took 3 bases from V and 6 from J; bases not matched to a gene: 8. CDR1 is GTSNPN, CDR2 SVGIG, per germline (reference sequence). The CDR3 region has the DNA TGTGCCTGGAGCTTGGGACAGGGGAGGACTCAGCCCCAGCATTTT. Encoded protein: CAWSLGQGRTQPQHF.

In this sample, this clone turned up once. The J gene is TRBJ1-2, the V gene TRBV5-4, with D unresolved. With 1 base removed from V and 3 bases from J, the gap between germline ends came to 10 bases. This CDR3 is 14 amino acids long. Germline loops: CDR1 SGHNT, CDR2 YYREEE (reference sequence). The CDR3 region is CASSLMGIDYGYTF. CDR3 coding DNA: TGTGCCAGCAGCTTGATGGGCATCGACTATGGCTACACCTTC.

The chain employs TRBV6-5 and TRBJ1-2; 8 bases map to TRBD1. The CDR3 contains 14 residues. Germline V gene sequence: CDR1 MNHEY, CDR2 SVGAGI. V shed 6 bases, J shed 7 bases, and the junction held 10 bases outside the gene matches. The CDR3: CASREDREGFGYTF. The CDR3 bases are TGTGCCAGCAGAGAGGACAGGGAAGGTTTTGGCTACACCTTC.

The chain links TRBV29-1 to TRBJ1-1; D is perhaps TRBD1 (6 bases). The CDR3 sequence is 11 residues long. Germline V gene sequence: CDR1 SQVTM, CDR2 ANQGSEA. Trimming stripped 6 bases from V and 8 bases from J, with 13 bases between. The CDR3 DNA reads TGCAGCGTCCAACCAGACAGGGAAGCTTTCTTT. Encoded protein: CSVQPDREAFF.

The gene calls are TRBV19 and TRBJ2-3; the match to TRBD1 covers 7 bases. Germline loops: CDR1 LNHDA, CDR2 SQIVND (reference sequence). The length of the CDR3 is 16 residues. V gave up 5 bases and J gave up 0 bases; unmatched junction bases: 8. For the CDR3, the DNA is TGTGCCAGTAGTCCCGGCAGGGGGAGAAGCACAGATACGCAGTATTTT. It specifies CASSPGRGRSTDTQYF.

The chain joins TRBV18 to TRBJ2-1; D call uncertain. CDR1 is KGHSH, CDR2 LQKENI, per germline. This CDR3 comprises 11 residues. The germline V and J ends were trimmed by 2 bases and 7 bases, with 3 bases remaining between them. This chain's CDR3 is CASSPLNEQFF. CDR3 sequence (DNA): TGTGCCAGCTCACCATTAAATGAGCAGTTCTTC.

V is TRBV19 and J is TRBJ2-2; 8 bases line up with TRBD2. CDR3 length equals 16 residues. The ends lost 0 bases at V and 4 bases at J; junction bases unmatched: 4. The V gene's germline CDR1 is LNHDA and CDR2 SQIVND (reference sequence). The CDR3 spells CASSIERGAGTGELFF. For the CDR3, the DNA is TGTGCCAGTAGTATAGAGCGGGGGGCCGGCACCGGGGAGCTGTTTTTT.

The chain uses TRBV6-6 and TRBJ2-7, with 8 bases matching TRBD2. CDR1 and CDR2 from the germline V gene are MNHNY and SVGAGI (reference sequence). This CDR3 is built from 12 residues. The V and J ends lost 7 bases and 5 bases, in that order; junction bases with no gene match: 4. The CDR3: CASNQLADEQYF. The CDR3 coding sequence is TGTGCCAGCAACCAACTAGCGGACGAGCAGTACTTC.

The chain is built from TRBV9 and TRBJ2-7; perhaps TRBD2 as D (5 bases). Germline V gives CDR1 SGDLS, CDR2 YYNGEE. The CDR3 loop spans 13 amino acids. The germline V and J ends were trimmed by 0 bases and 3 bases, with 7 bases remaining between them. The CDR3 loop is CASSVDRDYEQYF. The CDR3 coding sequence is TGTGCCAGCAGCGTAGATCGGGACTACGAGCAGTACTTC.

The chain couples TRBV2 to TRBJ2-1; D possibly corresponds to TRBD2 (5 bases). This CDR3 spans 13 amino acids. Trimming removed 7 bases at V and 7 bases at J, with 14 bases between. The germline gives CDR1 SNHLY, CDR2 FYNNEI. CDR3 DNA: TGTGCCAGCAAGCGGCTCCTGGGTAATGAGCAGTTCTTC. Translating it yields CASKRLLGNEQFF.

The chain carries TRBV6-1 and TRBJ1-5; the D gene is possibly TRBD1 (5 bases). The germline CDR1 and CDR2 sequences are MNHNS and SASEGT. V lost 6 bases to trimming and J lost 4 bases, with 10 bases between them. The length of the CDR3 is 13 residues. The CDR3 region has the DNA TGTGCCAGCAGGGCGACAGAAAATCAGCCCCAGCATTTT. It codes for CASRATENQPQHF.

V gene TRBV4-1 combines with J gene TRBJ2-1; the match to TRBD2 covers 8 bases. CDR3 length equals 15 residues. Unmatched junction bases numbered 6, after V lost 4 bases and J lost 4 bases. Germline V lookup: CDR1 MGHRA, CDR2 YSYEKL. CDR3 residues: CASSPGTRGYNEQFF. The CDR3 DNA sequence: TGCGCCAGCAGCCCCGGGACTAGGGGGTACAATGAGCAGTTCTTC.

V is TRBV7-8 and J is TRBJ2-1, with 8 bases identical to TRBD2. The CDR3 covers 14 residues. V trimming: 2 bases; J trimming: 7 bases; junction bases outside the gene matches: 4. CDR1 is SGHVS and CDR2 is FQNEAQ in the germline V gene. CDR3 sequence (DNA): TGTGCCAGCAGCTTATCGACTAGCGTTAATGAGCAGTTCTTC. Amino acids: CASSLSTSVNEQFF.

CDR3 sequence: CASSYHYNEQFF. The DNA of the CDR3 is TGTGCCAGCAGTTATCACTACAATGAGCAGTTCTTC. J is TRBJ2-1 and V is TRBV6-6, with no clear D. The length of the CDR3 is 12 residues. Per the germline V gene, CDR1 is MNHNY and CDR2 is SVGAGI (reference sequence). Trimming left V 3 bases short and J 3 bases short, with 3 bases between.

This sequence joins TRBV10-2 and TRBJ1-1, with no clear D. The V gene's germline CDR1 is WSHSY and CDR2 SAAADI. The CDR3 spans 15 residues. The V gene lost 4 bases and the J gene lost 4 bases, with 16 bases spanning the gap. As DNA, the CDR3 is TGCGCCAGCAGTGTGTCGGGAATCGAGGGCACTGAAGCTTTCTTT. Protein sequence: CASSVSGIEGTEAFF.

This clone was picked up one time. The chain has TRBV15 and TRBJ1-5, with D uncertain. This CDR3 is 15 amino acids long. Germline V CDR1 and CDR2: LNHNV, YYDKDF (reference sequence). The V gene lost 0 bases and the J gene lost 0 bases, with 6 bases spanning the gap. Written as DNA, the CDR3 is TGTGCCACCAGCAGAGAAGCGTATAGCAATCAGCCCCAGCATTTT. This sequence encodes CATSREAYSNQPQHF.